This T cell receptor beta chain was found in a study of blood T cell repertoires in COVID-19. Study information: Sites across the United States, Italy and Spain contributed samples from acute and convalescent COVID-19. PBMCs, B-cell-depleted T cells, or T cells were the source of the cDNA or gDNA that made up the material.

Germline V gene sequence: CDR1 SGHTA, CDR2 FQGNSA. Trimming cost V 5 bases and J 0 bases; bases outside gene matches: 7. CDR3 size: 16 residues. In its sample, this clone was seen once. Per the authors' pipeline: Amplification with reference gene primers provided the estimates of nucleated cell counts. Sequencing was performed with immunoSEQ multiplex PCR; in TCRdb, only in-frame clones are kept and a portion is missing. The V and J calls and clone size come from that table; D and trimming were worked out from the DNA. The sample lists more than 300,000 clones, around 91% occurring once. The chain carries TRBV7-2 and TRBJ2-3; 8 nucleotides line up with TRBD2. The sequenced sample consisted of peripheral blood. The receptor was isolated from a woman under 30 who had recovered from COVID-19. The CDR3 loop reads CASSTLAGLSTDTQYF. CDR3 nucleotide sequence: TGTGCCAGCAGCACCTTAGCGGGGCTCAGCACAGATACGCAGTATTTT.